The subject of this entry is one T cell receptor beta chain. Antigen: not known. TCRdb's copy holds only in-frame clones and misses some; the assay was immunoSEQ multiplex PCR. The table lists about 43,000 clones, roughly 88% of them singletons. This entry comes from a study of ipilimumab plus nivolumab after autologous stem cell transplantation. On the study more broadly: Myeloma patients were high-risk transplant-naive or relapsed within 3 years of first autologous transplant. Study-level points and caveats: The authors say TCR, Treg and microbiome findings warrant further study.

Ipilimumab, 1 mg/kg, started 14 to 28 days after autologous transplant. Through week 26, nivolumab 3 mg/kg IV was given weeks 1, 4, 7, 10, then biweekly. This TCR derives from a male donor with multiple myeloma. Material: PBMCs, obtained in a trial of ipilimumab plus nivolumab as post-transplant consolidation.

The CDR3 spells CASSPGTSGSGADTQYF. Written as DNA, the CDR3 is TGTGCCAGCTCACCAGGGACTAGCGGGAGTGGGGCAGATACGCAGTATTTT. V usage is TRBV18 and J usage is TRBJ2-3; 14 nucleotides agree with TRBD2. Losses at the gene ends were 2 bases for V and 4 bases for J; bases not matched to a gene: 5. The germline CDR1 and CDR2 sequences are KGHSH and LQKENI. The CDR3 loop spans 17 amino acids.